This T cell receptor beta chain was recorded in a study of blood T cell repertoires in COVID-19. On the study more broadly: The study drew acute and convalescent COVID-19 samples from the United States, Italy and Spain.

J lost 9 bases, V lost 2 bases, and 8 bases had no gene match. The length of the CDR3 is 14 residues. The germline V gene encodes CDR1 LGHDT and CDR2 YNNKEL (reference sequence). Measured with immunoSEQ multiplex PCR; TCRdb has only the in-frame clones, and not every one. The sample has around 180,000 clones, over 75% seen once. This clone has more than one count but fewer than ten. The V and J genes are TRBV3-1 (or the pseudogene TRBV3-2) and TRBJ1-1; 8 nucleotides match TRBD1. Sequences were obtained from peripheral blood. This TCR was sampled from a woman of 80 years or more with acute or convalescent COVID-19. The CDR3 loop reads CASSQNGQGLKAFF. In nucleotides, the CDR3 is TGTGCCAGCAGCCAAAACGGACAGGGCCTAAAAGCTTTCTTT.